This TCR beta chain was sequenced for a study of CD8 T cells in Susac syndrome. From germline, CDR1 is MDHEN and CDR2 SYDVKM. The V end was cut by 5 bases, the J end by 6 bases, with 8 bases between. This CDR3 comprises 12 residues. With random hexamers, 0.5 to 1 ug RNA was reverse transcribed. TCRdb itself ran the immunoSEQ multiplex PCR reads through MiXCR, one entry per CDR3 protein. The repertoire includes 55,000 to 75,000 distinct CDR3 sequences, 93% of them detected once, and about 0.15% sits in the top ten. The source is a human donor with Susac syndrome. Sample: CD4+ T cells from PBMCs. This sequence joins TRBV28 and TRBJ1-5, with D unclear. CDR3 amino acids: CASSATPQPQHF. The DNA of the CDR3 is TGTGCCAGCAGTGCCACGCCTCAGCCCCAGCATTTT.